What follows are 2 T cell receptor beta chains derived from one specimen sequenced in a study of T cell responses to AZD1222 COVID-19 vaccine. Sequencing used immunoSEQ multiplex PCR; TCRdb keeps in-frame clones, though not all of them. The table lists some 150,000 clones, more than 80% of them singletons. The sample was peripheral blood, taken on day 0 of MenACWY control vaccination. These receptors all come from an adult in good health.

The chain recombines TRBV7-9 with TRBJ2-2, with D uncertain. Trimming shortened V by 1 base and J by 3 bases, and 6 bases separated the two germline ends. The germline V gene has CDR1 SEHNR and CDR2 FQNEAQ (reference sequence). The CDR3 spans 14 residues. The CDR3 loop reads CASSLVAYTGELFF. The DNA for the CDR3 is TGTGCCAGCAGCTTAGTGGCATACACCGGGGAGCTGTTTTTT.

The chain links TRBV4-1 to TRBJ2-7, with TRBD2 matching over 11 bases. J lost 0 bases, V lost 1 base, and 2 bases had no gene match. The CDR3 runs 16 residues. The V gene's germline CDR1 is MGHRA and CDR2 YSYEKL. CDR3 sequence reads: CASSQGLAGISYEQYF. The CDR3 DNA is TGCGCCAGCAGCCAAGGACTAGCGGGGATCTCCTACGAGCAGTACTTC.